The 17 T cell receptor beta chains given below trace back to one sample, sequenced in a study of blood T cell repertoires in COVID-19. The assay was immunoSEQ multiplex PCR, and TCRdb's table has in-frame clones only and misses some. The data hold approximately 170,000 clones, with 70% to 90% observed a single time. Sequencing input: peripheral blood. The receptors shown here come from a man younger than 35 who had recovered from COVID-19.

This chain joins TRBV27 and TRBJ2-1, with D perhaps matching TRBD2 (5 bases). CDR1 and CDR2 from the germline V gene are MNHEY and SMNVEV (reference sequence). V was cut by 2 bases and J by 8 bases, with 10 bases left in between. This CDR3 has 13 amino acids. DNA for the CDR3: TGTGCCAGCAGTTTACTAGCTGTCGATGAGCAGTTCTTC. As protein: CASSLLAVDEQFF.

The chain couples TRBV28 to TRBJ2-7; TRBD2 might be the D (6 bases). CDR3 length: 15 amino acids. Germline CDR1 is MDHEN and CDR2 is SYDVKM. Trimming cost V 2 bases and J 0 bases, with 11 bases left between them. This CDR3 is CASSLSRGSSYEQYF. The CDR3 DNA reads TGTGCCAGCAGTTTAAGCCGGGGGAGCTCCTACGAGCAGTACTTC.

The chain is built from TRBV5-5 and TRBJ1-1; 9 bases line up with TRBD1. Trimming removed 3 bases from V and 1 base from J; junction bases left unmatched: 4. Germline CDR1 reads SGHKS; CDR2 reads YYEKEE (reference sequence). This CDR3 has 15 residues. The CDR3 DNA is TGTGCCAGCAGCTCTCCGACAGGGGGGAACACTGAAGCTTTCTTT. Its protein is CASSSPTGGNTEAFF.

This clone has just a few counts. J is TRBJ2-5 and V is TRBV30, with D tentatively TRBD1 (5 bases). Trimming removed 0 bases at V and 2 bases at J, with 7 bases between. Germline lookup yields CDR1 GTSNPN and CDR2 SVGIG (reference sequence). The CDR3 consists of 13 residues. The CDR3 DNA sequence: TGTGCCTGGAGTGTACAGGTTCAAGAGACCCAGTACTTC. Translating gives CAWSVQVQETQYF.

The chain carries TRBV6-2 or TRBV6-3 and TRBJ2-3; tentative D call: TRBD2 (5 bases). This CDR3 has 18 residues. Germline V gene lookup returns CDR1 MNHEY and CDR2 SVGEGT. V lost 4 bases to trimming and J lost 4 bases, with 24 bases between them. CDR3: CASSSDQPDLGVADTQYF. The CDR3 nucleotides read TGTGCCAGCAGTTCTGACCAACCGGACCTCGGGGTGGCAGATACGCAGTATTTT.

V usage is TRBV7-2 and J usage is TRBJ2-5; 12 bases match TRBD2. J was trimmed by 4 bases and V by 2 bases; bases with no gene match: 11. This CDR3 spans 18 amino acids. Germline V CDR1 and CDR2: SGHTA, FQGNSA. The CDR3 sequence: CASSLPLAGGPSPETQYF. The CDR3 bases are TGTGCCAGCAGCTTACCCCTAGCGGGAGGGCCGAGTCCAGAGACCCAGTACTTC.

The chain carries TRBV7-9 and TRBJ1-2, with D perhaps matching TRBD1 (5 bases). Germline V gene lookup returns CDR1 SEHNR and CDR2 FQNEAQ (reference sequence). Deletions cut 5 bases from V and 3 bases from J, with 16 bases between. The CDR3 loop spans 15 amino acids. The CDR3 DNA reads TGTGCCAGCAGCCGGAGGGACGGACAAGACTATGGCTACACCTTC. Translating gives CASSRRDGQDYGYTF.

V gene TRBV30 combines with J gene TRBJ2-3, with D perhaps TRBD2 (7 bases). The V and J ends lost 3 bases and 3 bases respectively, with 13 bases between them. The CDR3 has 14 residues. From germline, CDR1 is GTSNPN and CDR2 SVGIG (reference sequence). In DNA form, the CDR3 reads TGTGCCTGGAGAGGGGGGGGGAATACAGATACGCAGTATTTT. It codes for CAWRGGGNTDTQYF. The whole variable domain, filled in from reference TRBV30 and TRBJ2-3, reads SQTIHQWPATLVQPVGSPLSLECTVEGTSNPNLYWYRQAAGRGLQLLFYSVGIGQISSEVPQNLSASRPQDRQFILSSKKLLLSDSGFYLCAWRGGGNTDTQYFGPGTRLTVL.

The chain combines TRBV5-1 with TRBJ2-1; TRBD1 agrees at 7 bases. After removal of 2 bases from V and 5 bases from J, the junction contained 1 base not matched to a gene. This CDR3 contains 13 residues. CDR1 SGHRS and CDR2 YFSETQ come from the germline V gene. This CDR3 reads CASSFGQDNEQFF. Written as DNA, the CDR3 is TGCGCCAGCAGCTTCGGACAGGACAATGAGCAGTTCTTC.

In this sample, this clone turned up a few times. The J gene is TRBJ1-3, the V gene TRBV6-1; D is undetermined. V was trimmed by 3 bases and J by 6 bases, leaving 15 bases between them. The CDR3 spans 15 residues. Germline-derived CDR1 and CDR2 are MNHNS and SASEGT. The CDR3 bases are TGTGCCAGCAGTGATCACGGGGAAGGTGCAAACACCATATATTTT. It is translated as CASSDHGEGANTIYF.

The V and J genes are TRBV7-9 and TRBJ1-4, with D maybe TRBD1 (5 bases). V was cut by 5 bases and J by 8 bases, with 12 bases left in between. The CDR3 is 13 amino acids. Germline CDR1 is SEHNR and CDR2 is FQNEAQ (reference sequence). The CDR3: CASSRGEREKLFF. The CDR3 DNA reads as TGTGCCAGCAGCCGGGGGGAGAGGGAAAAACTGTTTTTT.

The rearrangement uses TRBV7-9 and TRBJ2-2; 12 bases map to TRBD1. The CDR3 consists of 15 residues. The J segment lost 8 bases and the V segment lost 5 bases, leaving 6 bases of the junction unmatched. Germline V lookup: CDR1 SEHNR, CDR2 FQNEAQ (reference sequence). The CDR3 DNA is TGTGCCAGCAGCCCGGGACAGGGGGCGCAAGGGGAGCTGTTTTTT. Translation gives CASSPGQGAQGELFF.

This clone was seen only once. The chain's CDR3 is CATSDSSGTGTGGYTF. The CDR3 region has the DNA TGTGCCACCAGTGATTCCTCCGGGACAGGGACTGGCGGCTACACCTTC. The rearrangement links TRBV24-1 to TRBJ1-2, with 9 bases aligning to TRBD1. The CDR3 has 16 amino acids. V gave up 2 bases and J gave up 8 bases; unmatched junction bases: 11. Per germline, CDR1 KGHDR and CDR2 SFDVKD.

V usage is TRBV20-1 and J usage is TRBJ2-4; 7 positions match TRBD2. The J segment lost 8 bases and the V segment lost 3 bases, leaving 7 bases of the junction unmatched. The germline CDR1 and CDR2 sequences are DFQATT and SNEGSKA (reference sequence). The CDR3 totals 13 residues. This chain's CDR3 is CSASTSASYIQYF. CDR3 nucleotides: TGCAGTGCTAGTACTAGCGCCTCATACATTCAGTACTTC.

The chain is built from TRBV2 and TRBJ2-2; TRBD1 is a possible D gene (5 bases). Germline V gene data show CDR1 as SNHLY and CDR2 as FYNNEI. There are 15 residues in the CDR3. Trimming removed 5 bases at V and 5 bases at J, with 15 bases between. The CDR3 region has the DNA TGTGCCAGCAGTCCTACGGACATAGGAACCGGGGAGCTGTTTTTT. Its translation is CASSPTDIGTGELFF. Full variable domain (outside the CDR3, taken from reference TRBV2 and TRBJ2-2): EPEVTQTPSHQVTQMGQEVILRCVPISNHLYFYWYRQILGQKVEFLVSFYNNEISEKSEIFDDQFSVERPDGSNFTLKIRSTKLEDSAMYFCASSPTDIGTGELFFGEGSRLTVL.

This clone was found a few times. The V call is TRBV7-8, the J call TRBJ1-5; 9 bases map to TRBD1. CDR1 and CDR2 from the germline V gene are SGHVS and FQNEAQ. V lost 7 bases to trimming and J lost 3 bases; unmatched junction nucleotides: 7. This CDR3 contains 15 residues. CDR3 DNA: TGTGCCAGCACATTACAGGGGGCCCACAATCAGCCCCAGCATTTT. This translates into CASTLQGAHNQPQHF.

The gene calls are TRBV25-1 and TRBJ2-7; maybe TRBD1 (6 bases). This CDR3 spans 13 amino acids. Per the germline V gene, CDR1 is MGHDK and CDR2 is SYGVNS. With 7 bases removed from V and 2 bases from J, the gap between germline ends came to 12 bases. The CDR3 DNA follows: TGTGCCAGCACAAGGGGGAGCCCCTACGAGCAGTACTTC. The encoded protein is CASTRGSPYEQYF.